Described below is a single TCR beta chain sequence and its context. The antigen it recognizes is unknown. Base qualities are not at hand, and no much larger clone is one base apart. This sample is drawn from a study of cytotoxic CD8 clonotypes in ibrutinib-treated CLL (dated by TCRdb to the early 2020s). Some background on the complete study: The cohort had ten to twelve relapsed/refractory and approximately 14 treatment-naive patients; some 17 were IGHV unmutated. Responses were partial in some 24 patients and complete in 2; after median about 5.5 years follow-up, about 14 stayed in remission and roughly twelve progressed. Response samples were obtained after a median of roughly eleven months of treatment, with a range of roughly 6 to 36 months. On average, each sample had roughly 260,000 productive templates and tens of thousands of productive rearrangements. Longitudinal samples were obtainable from about 30% of the roughly 86 participants in the trial. Cryopreserved peripheral blood mononuclear cells were collected at three points: before therapy, at response, and at either sustained remission or disease progression. Patients were still on ibrutinib when every remission and progressive disease sample was collected.

Overall study results and their limits: Clonality increased at ibrutinib response, stayed stable in sustained remission, and fell back toward baseline at progression. At baseline, clonality was higher than in age-matched healthy donors and showed a strong correlation with circulating CD8+ T-cell counts. Sampling times were not matched between sustained-remission and progressing patients, and lymph node repertoires were not studied. Public clonotypes were found to be uncommon and were observed to contract or remain stable during treatment; the increase in clonality was shown to reflect expansion of private clonotypes at ibrutinib response.

V was cut back by 0 bases and J by 4 bases, leaving a gap of 11 bases between them. The CDR1 and CDR2 encoded by the germline V gene are LGHNA and YNFKEQ. The CDR3 runs 15 amino acids, cysteine and phenylalanine included. Only the CDR3 region is kept as DNA, spanning 45 bases read in frame from base 1. This specimen's time point label, per the study, means: approximately twelve months on ibrutinib. Approximately 2 micrograms of genomic DNA were extracted from cryopreserved PBMCs for TCR beta library preparation. High-throughput TCR beta sequencing was performed on longitudinal blood samples from CLL patients receiving ibrutinib monotherapy. The patients were enrolled in a single-center, open-label phase 2 trial of ibrutinib monotherapy. Each clonotype received, on average, 10x coverage in deep resolution sequencing performed on a MiSeq, where the target depth lay between 1 in 1 million and 1 in 200,000 T cells. The immunoSEQ hsTCRB Kit was used to generate the TCR beta libraries. Under the source paper's analysis protocol: ImmunoSEQ Data Assistant and ImmunoSEQ Analyzer were used for data analysis, and V, D and J genes were assigned according to IMGT definitions. Clonality was computed as one minus normalized Shannon entropy of productive rearrangement frequencies, ranging from 0 to 1. Only overrepresented clonotypes making up at least 0.05% of each patient's repertoire were included in the public clonotype analysis. Some 13 age-matched healthy donor repertoires from immuneACCESS were used as controls for clonality. Held by TCRdb, this immuneACCESS table contains in-frame sequences only and omits some clones. Under half of the omission traces to an unresolved V gene where checked; the cause of the rest is unknown. V and J calls and clone size are given by that table; D and trimming were obtained from the DNA. Across this sample there are around 70,000 clones, with around nine tenths seen only once. Just over 3% of the sample goes to the ten largest clones.

The source of this sequence is a human donor with chronic lymphocytic leukemia. This receptor chain uses TRBV4-2 and TRBJ2-3; confidence is insufficient to name the D gene. The material was PBMCs, obtained after 12 months of ibrutinib treatment. Here the CDR3 is given as CASSQDGANADTQYF. In nucleotide form, the sequence is TGTGCCAGCAGCCAAGATGGCGCCAACGCAGATACGCAGTATTTT.